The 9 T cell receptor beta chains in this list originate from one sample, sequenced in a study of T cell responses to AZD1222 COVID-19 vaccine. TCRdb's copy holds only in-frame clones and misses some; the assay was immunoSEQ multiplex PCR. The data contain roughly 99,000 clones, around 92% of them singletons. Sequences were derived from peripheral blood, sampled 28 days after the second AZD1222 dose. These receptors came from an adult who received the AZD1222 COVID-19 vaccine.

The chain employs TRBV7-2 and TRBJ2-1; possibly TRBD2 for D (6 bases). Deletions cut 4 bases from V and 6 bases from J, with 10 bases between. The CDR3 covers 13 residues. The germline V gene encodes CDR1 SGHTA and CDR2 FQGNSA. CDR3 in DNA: TGTGCCAGCAGCTGGCTCGGGGGCAATGAGCAGTTCTTC. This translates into CASSWLGGNEQFF.

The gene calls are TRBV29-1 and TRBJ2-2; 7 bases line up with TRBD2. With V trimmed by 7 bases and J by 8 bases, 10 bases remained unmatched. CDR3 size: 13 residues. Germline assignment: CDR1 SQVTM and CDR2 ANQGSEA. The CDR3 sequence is CSAGGSAVGELFF. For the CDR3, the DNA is TGCAGCGCCGGGGGGTCTGCCGTGGGGGAGCTGTTTTTT.

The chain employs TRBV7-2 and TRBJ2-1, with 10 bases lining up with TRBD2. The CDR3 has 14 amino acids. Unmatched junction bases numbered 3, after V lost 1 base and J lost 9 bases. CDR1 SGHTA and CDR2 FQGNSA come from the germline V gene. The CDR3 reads CASSLGLAGAEQFF. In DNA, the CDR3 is TGTGCCAGCAGCTTAGGGCTAGCGGGGGCTGAGCAGTTCTTC.

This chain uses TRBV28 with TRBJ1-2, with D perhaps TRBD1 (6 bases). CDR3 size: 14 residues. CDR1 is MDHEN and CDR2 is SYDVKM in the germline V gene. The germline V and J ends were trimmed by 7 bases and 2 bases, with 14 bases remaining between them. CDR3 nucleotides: TGTGCCAGCACCTCTGGGACACCGAACTATGGCTACACCTTC. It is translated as CASTSGTPNYGYTF.

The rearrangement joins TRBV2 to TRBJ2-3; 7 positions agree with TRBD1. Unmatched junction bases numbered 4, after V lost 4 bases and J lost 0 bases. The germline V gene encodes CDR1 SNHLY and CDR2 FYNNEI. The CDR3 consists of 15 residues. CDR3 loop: CASSVEGASTDTQYF. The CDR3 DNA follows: TGTGCCAGCAGTGTTGAGGGGGCTAGCACAGATACGCAGTATTTT.

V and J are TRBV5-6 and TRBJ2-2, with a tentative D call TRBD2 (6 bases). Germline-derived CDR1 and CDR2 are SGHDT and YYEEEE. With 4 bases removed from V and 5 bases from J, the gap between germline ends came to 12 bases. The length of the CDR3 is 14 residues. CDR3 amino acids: CASSRRLVTGELFF. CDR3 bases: TGTGCCAGCAGCAGAAGACTAGTGACCGGGGAGCTGTTTTTT.

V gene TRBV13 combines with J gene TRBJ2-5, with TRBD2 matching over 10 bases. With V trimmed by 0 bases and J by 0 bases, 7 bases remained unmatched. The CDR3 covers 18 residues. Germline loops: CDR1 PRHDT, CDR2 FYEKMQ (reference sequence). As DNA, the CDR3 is TGTGCCAGCAGCTTAGGGACTAGCGGGTTAATCTACCAAGAGACCCAGTACTTC. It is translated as CASSLGTSGLIYQETQYF.

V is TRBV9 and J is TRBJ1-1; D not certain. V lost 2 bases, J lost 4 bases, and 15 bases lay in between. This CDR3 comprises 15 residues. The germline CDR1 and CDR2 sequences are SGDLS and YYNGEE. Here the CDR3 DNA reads TGTGCCAGCAGCGTCATCGGAACTGGGGTCACTGAAGCTTTCTTT. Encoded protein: CASSVIGTGVTEAFF. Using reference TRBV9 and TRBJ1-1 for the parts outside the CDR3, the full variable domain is DSGVTQTPKHLITATGQRVTLRCSPRSGDLSVYWYQQSLDQGLQFLIQYYNGEERAKGNILERFSAQQFPDLHSELNLSSLELGDSALYFCASSVIGTGVTEAFFGQGTRLTVV.

The CDR3 DNA is TGTGCCAGCAGCACGGACAGTAATTCACCCCTCCACTTT. Translation: CASSTDSNSPLHF. V gene TRBV7-9 combines with J gene TRBJ1-6; a possible D gene is TRBD1 (6 bases). The germline V and J ends were trimmed by 5 bases and 6 bases, with 8 bases remaining between them. The V gene's germline CDR1 is SEHNR and CDR2 FQNEAQ (reference sequence). The CDR3 has 13 amino acids.